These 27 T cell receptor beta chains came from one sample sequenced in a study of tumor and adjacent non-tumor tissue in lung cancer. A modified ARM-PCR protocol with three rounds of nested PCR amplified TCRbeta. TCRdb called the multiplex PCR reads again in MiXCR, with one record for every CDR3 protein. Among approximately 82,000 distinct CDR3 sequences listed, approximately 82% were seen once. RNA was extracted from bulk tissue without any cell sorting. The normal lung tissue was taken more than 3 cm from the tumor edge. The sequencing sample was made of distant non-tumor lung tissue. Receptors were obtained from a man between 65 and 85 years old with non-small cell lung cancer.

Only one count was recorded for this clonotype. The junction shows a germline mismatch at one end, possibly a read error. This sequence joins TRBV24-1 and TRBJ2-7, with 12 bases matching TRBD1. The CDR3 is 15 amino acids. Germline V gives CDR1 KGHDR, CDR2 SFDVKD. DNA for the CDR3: TGTGCCGCCAGTAAAACGGGACAGGGGGCTGGCGAGCAGTACTTC. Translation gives CAASKTGQGAGEQYF.

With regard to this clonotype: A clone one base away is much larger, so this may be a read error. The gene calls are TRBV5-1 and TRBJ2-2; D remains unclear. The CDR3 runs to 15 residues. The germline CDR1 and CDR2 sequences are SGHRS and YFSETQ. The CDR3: CANSPGYGNTGELFF. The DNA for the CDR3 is TGCGCCAACAGCCCCGGGTATGGGAACACCGGGGAGCTGTTTTTT.

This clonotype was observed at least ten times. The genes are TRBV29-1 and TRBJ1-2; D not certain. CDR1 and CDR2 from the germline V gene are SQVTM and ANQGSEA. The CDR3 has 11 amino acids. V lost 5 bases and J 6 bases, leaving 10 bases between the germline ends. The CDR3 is CSVLRADGYTF. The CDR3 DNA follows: TGCAGCGTTCTGCGGGCGGATGGCTACACCTTC. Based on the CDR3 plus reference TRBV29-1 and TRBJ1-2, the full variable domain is SAVISQKPSRDICQRGTSLTIQCQVDSQVTMMFWYRQQPGQSLTLIATANQGSEATYESGFVIDKFPISRPNLTFSTLTVSNMSPEDSSIYLCSVLRADGYTFGSGTRLTVV.

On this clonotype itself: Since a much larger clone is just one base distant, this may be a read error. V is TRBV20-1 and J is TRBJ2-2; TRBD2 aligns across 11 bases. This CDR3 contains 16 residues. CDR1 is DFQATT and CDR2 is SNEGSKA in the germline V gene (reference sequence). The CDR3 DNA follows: TGCAGTGCTACTTTAGCGGGAGGGCCGGAGACCGGGGAGCTGTTATTT. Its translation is CSATLAGGPETGELLF.

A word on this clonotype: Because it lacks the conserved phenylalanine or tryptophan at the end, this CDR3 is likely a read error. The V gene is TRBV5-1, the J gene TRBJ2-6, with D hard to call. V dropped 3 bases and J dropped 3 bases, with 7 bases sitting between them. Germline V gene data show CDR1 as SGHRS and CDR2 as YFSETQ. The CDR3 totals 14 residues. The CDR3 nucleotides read TGCGCCAGCAGCTCCAGCTATGGGGCCAACGTCCTGACTTAC. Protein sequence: CASSSSYGANVLTY.

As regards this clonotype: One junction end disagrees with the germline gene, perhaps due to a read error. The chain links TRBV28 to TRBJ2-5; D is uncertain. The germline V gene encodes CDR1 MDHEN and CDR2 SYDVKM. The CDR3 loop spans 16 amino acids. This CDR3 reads CASSFNVYRAAVTQNF. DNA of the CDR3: TGTGCCAGCAGTTTTAATGTCTACCGTGCCGCAGTGACCCAGAACTTT.

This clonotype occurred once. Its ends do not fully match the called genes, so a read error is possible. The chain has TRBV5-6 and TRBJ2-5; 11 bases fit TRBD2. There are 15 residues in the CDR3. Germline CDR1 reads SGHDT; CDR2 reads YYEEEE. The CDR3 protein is CASSLPSGRTETQYF. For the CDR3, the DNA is TGTGCGAGCAGCTTGCCTAGCGGGAGGACCGAGACCCAGTACTTC.

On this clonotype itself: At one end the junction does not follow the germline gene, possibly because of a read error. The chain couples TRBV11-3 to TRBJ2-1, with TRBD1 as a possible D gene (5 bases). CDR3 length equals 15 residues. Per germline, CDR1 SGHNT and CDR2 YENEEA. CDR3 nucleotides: TGTGCCAGCAGCTCCCAGAGTAGGGGTGAGGATGAGCATTTCTTT. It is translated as CASSSQSRGEDEHFF. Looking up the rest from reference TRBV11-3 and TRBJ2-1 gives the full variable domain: EAGVVQSPRYKIIEKKQPVAFWCNPISGHNTLYWYLQNLGQGPELLIRYENEEAVDDSQLPKDRFSAERLKGVDSTLKIQPAELGDSAVYLCASSSQSRGEDEHFFGPGTRLTVL.

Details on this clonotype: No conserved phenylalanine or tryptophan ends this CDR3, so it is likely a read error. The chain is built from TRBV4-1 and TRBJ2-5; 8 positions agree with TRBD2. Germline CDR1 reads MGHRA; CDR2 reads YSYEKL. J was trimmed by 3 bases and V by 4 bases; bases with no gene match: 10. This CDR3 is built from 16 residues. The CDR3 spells CASSRVLAGEEETQYL. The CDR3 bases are TGCGCCAGCAGCCGAGTCCTAGCGGGTGAGGAAGAGACCCAGTACCTC.

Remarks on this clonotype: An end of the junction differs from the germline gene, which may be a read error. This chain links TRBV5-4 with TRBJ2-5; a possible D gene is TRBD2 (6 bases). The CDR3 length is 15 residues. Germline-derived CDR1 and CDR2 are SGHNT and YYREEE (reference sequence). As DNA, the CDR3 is TGTGGCAGCAGCTTGATTGGGACTCCTGGGGAGACCCAGTACTTC. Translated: CGSSLIGTPGETQYF.

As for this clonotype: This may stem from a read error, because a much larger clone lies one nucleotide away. CDR3 in DNA: TGTGCCAGCAGCCGACTAGCGGTAGGCTACGAGCAGTACTTC. Translated: CASSRLAVGYEQYF. The rearrangement links TRBV6-2 or TRBV6-3 to TRBJ2-7; TRBD2 matches 9 bases. CDR3 length equals 14 residues. The V gene end was trimmed by 6 bases and the J gene end by 3 bases; junction bases not matched to a gene: 6. Germline V gene sequence: CDR1 MNHEY, CDR2 SVGEGT.

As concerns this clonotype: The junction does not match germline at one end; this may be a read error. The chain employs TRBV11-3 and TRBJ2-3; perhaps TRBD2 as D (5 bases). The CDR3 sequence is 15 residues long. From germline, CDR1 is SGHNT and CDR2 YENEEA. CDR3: CASTFREVSTDTQYF. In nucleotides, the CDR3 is TGCGCCAGCACCTTTCGGGAAGTAAGCACAGATACGCAGTATTTT.

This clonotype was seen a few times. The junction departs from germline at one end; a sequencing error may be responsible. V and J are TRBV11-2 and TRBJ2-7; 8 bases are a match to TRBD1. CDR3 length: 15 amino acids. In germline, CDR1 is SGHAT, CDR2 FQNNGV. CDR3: CACSSDQGAHYEQYF. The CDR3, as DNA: TGTGCCTGCAGCTCAGATCAGGGGGCCCACTACGAGCAGTACTTC.

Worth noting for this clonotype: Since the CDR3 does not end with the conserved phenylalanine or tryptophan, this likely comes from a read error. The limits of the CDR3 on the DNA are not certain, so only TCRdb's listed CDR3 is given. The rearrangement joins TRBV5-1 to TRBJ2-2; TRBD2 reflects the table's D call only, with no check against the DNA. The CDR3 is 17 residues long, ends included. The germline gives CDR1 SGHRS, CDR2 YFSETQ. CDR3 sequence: CASSLEDGGDSTGELFS.

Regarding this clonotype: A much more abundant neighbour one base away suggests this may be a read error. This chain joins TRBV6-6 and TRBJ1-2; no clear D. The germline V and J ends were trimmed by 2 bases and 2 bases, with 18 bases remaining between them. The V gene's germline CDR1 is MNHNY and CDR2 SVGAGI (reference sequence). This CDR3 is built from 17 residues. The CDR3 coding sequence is TGTGCCAGCAGTTACACGATATTGGAAGGGTTCAACTATGGCTACACCTTC. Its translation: CASSYTILEGFNYGYTF.

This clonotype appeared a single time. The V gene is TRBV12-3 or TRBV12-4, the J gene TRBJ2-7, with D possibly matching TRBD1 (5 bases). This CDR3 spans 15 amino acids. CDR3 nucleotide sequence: TGTGTCGGCAGTTCCTGGTTCTTCCAGGGATACGAGCAGTACTTC. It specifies CVGSSWFFQGYEQYF.

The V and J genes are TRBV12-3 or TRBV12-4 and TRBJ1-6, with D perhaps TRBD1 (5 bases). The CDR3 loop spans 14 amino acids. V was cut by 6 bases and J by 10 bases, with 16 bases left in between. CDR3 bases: TGTGCCAGCAGGCTGGATACAGGACACTCACCCCTCCACTTT. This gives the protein CASRLDTGHSPLHF.

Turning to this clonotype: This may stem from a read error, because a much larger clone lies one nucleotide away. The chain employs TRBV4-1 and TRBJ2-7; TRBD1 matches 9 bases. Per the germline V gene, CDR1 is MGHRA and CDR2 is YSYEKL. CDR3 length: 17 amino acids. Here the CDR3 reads CASCHPGQGFSSYEQYF. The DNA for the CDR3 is TGCGCCAGCTGCCACCCGGGACAGGGATTTAGCTCCTACGAGCAGTACTTC.

CDR3: CASSVAGDSPLHF. The DNA of the CDR3 is TGTGCCAGCAGCGTAGCTGGGGATTCACCCCTCCACTTT. V is TRBV9 and J is TRBJ1-6, with D uncertain. The CDR3 is made up of 13 amino acids. The V gene's germline CDR1 is SGDLS and CDR2 YYNGEE. Deletions cut 0 bases from V and 8 bases from J, with 6 bases between.

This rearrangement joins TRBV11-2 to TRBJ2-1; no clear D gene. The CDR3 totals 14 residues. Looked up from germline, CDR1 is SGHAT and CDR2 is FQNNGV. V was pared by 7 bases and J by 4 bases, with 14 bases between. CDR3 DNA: TGTGCCAGCAACCCCCTAGGGCAGTACAATGAGCAGTTCTTC. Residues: CASNPLGQYNEQFF.

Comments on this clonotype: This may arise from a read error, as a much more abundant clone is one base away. CDR3 sequence reads: CASCDRGRTDTQYF. The CDR3 DNA is TGCGCCAGCTGTGATCGGGGGCGCACAGATACGCAGTATTTT. J is TRBJ2-3 and V is TRBV10-2; D possibly uses TRBD1 or TRBD2 (6 bases each). The CDR3 runs to 14 residues. Germline V gives CDR1 WSHSY, CDR2 SAAADI.

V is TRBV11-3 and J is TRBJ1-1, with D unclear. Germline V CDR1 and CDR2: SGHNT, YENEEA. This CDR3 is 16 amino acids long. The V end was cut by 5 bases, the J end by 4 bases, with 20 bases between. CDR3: CASSVRDRTLSTEAFF. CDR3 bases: TGTGCCAGCAGCGTCCGGGATAGGACCCTGAGCACTGAAGCTTTCTTT.

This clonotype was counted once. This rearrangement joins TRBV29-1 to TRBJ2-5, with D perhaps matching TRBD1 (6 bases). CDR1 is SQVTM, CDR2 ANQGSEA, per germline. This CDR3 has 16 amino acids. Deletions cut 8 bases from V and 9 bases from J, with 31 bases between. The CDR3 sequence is CSTKPYLQTGQEAQYF. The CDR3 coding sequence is TGCAGCACCAAGCCCTACCTCCAGACAGGTCAGGAGGCCCAGTACTTC.

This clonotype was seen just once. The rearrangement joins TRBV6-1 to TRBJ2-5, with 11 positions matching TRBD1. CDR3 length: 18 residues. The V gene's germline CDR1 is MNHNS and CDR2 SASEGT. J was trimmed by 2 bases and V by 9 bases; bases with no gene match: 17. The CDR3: CASSRFNTGTGGQETQYF. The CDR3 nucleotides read TGTGCCAGTAGTCGATTCAACACCGGGACAGGGGGACAAGAGACCCAGTACTTC.

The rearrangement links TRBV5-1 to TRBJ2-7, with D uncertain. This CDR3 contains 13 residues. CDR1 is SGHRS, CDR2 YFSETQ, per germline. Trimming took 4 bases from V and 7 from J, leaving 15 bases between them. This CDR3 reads CASSGEDTLEQYF. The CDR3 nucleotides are TGCGCCAGCAGCGGAGAAGACACCCTGGAGCAGTACTTC.

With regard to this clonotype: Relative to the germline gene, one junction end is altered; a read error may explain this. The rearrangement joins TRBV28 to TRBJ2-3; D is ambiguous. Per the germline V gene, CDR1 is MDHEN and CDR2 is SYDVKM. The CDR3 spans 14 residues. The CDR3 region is CPSSFLAGTDTRYF. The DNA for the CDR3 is TGTCCCAGCAGTTTTTTAGCTGGCACAGATACGCGGTATTTT.

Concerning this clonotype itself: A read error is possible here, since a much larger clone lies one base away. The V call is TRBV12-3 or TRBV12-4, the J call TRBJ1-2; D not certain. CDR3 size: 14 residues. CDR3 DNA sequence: TGTGCCAGCAGTTTAGCGGATTCTAACTATGCCTACACCTTC. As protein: CASSLADSNYAYTF.